One and the same sample provided the 7 T cell receptor beta chains below, sequenced in a study of shared clonotypes between healthy human individuals. CD45RO negativity and positive selection for CCR7 defined naive CD8 cells, a population that excluded terminally differentiated effector memory CD45RA+ cells. Profiled with immunoSEQ multiplex PCR; TCRdb holds only in-frame clones, not every one. In the table there are about 2 million clones, roughly 94% of which are singletons. The sample taken for sequencing was naive CD8+ T cells sorted from blood. The receptors stem from a man between 18 and 29 years old in good health.

With respect to this clone: Here the CDR3 omits its conserved ending phenylalanine or tryptophan, so a read error is the likely source. This chain links TRBV6-5 with TRBJ1-2, with a possible D match to TRBD1 (5 bases). Germline V lookup: CDR1 MNHEY, CDR2 SVGAGI. V was trimmed by 6 bases and J by 9 bases, leaving 14 bases between them. The CDR3 has 12 amino acids. For the CDR3, the DNA is TGTGCCAGCAGCAATACCCGGGGGAGCTACACCTTA. It is translated as CASSNTRGSYTL.

V is TRBV2 and J is TRBJ1-3, with 9 bases fitting TRBD1. After removal of 1 base from V and 0 bases from J, the junction contained 10 bases not matched to a gene. The germline CDR1 and CDR2 sequences are SNHLY and FYNNEI. There are 19 residues in the CDR3. CDR3 nucleotide sequence: TGTGCCAGCAGTGAAGGTCAGACAGGGGGGGACTTCTCTGGAAACACCATATATTTT. This encodes CASSEGQTGGDFSGNTIYF.

Comments on this clone: The sample holds other DNA sequences that translate to the same CDR3. The rearrangement links TRBV5-6 to TRBJ2-1, with TRBD1 as a possible D gene (5 bases). The CDR3 length is 12 residues. The germline CDR1 and CDR2 sequences are SGHDT and YYEEEE. Trimming shortened V by 0 bases and J by 9 bases, and 7 bases separated the two germline ends. Written as DNA, the CDR3 is TGTGCCAGCAGCTTGGGGACAAGTGAGCAGTTCTTC. This gives the protein CASSLGTSEQFF.

This clone appeared a single time. One end of the junction varies from germline; a read error may be responsible. This chain joins TRBV4-3 and TRBJ1-2; D not certain. This CDR3 is 8 amino acids long. Germline V gives CDR1 LGHNA, CDR2 YSLEER. CDR3 DNA sequence: TGCGCCAGCAGCTTTTCTCCCTTC. Encoded protein: CASSFSPF.

This chain links TRBV5-3 with TRBJ1-4, with D possibly TRBD1 on 6 matching bases. TRBV5-3 is classed as an ORF, of uncertain function. The CDR3 contains 17 residues. V was clipped by 4 bases and J by 4 bases, with 20 bases between them. The CDR3 coding sequence is TGTGCCAGAAGCGCCCTGGCGGGGGGCACCGATAATGAAAAACTGTTTTTT. This codes for CARSALAGGTDNEKLFF.

This chain joins TRBV6-5 and TRBJ2-7; D may be TRBD1 (7 bases). The V end was cut by 2 bases, the J end by 7 bases, with 15 bases between. CDR3 size: 14 residues. Germline CDR1 and CDR2: MNHEY and SVGAGI. CDR3 DNA sequence: TGTGCCAGCAGTTACGCGGAGGGGGCGCGGGAGCAGTACTTC. This translates into CASSYAEGAREQYF.

The chain employs TRBV6-1 and TRBJ1-2; 8 bases align to TRBD1. V gave up 7 bases and J gave up 6 bases; unmatched junction bases: 4. Germline V lookup: CDR1 MNHNS, CDR2 SASEGT. The CDR3 runs 12 residues. As DNA, the CDR3 is TGTGCCAGCATGTGGACAGGGCATGGCTACACCTTC. As protein: CASMWTGHGYTF.